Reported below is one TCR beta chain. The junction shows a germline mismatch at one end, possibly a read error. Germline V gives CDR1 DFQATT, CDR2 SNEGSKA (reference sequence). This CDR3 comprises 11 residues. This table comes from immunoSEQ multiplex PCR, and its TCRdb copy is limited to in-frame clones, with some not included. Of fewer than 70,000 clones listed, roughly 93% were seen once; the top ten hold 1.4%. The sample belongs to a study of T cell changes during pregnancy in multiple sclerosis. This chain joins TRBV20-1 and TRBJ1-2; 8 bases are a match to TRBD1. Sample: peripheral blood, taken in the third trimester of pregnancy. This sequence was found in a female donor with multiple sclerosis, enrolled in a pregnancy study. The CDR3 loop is CSARGYRGMSF. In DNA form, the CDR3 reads TGCAGTGCTAGAGGATACAGGGGGATGTCTTTC.